What follows is one T cell receptor beta chain and its context. No antigen is known for it. The data stem from a study of radiotherapy plus CTLA-4 blockade in lung cancer. Study-wide results and caveats: Early shifts in blood T cell clones, with interferon-beta, reportedly predicted response best.

Sequencing used immunoSEQ multiplex PCR; TCRdb keeps in-frame clones, though not all of them. Among more than 55,000 clones listed, about 80% were seen once. Germline CDR1 MNHNS, CDR2 SASEGT. The CDR3 spans 13 residues. Trimming pared 5 bases from V and 1 base from J, leaving 8 bases between. This receptor was identified in a human donor with non-small cell lung cancer who had a partial response to radiotherapy plus ipilimumab. The chain joins TRBV6-1 to TRBJ1-1; D is ambiguous. The source was peripheral blood, collected from a patient treated with radiotherapy plus ipilimumab. The CDR3: CASSNAGNTEAFF. The CDR3 nucleotides read TGTGCCAGCAGTAACGCCGGGAACACTGAAGCTTTCTTT.